The 8 T cell receptor beta chains below come from one sample, sequenced in a study of shared clonotypes between healthy human individuals. Profiling relied on immunoSEQ multiplex PCR, and the TCRdb table lists in-frame clones only, not all of them. The sample yields about 1 million clones, around 76% seen once. The sequenced material came from memory CD4+ T cells sorted from blood. As to subset: CD45RA-negative fraction. Source of these receptors: a young man in good health.

The rearrangement uses TRBV5-1 and TRBJ1-4, with no clear D. This CDR3 region has 14 residues. The germline gives CDR1 SGHRS, CDR2 YFSETQ. V lost 2 bases to trimming and J lost 4 bases, with 9 bases between them. This CDR3 reads CASSLGRDNEKLFF. CDR3 sequence (DNA): TGCGCCAGCAGCTTAGGGAGGGATAATGAAAAACTGTTTTTT. The whole variable domain, remainder taken from reference TRBV5-1 and TRBJ1-4, is KAGVTQTPRYLIKTRGQQVTLSCSPISGHRSVSWYQQTPGQGLQFLFEYFSETQRNKGNFPGRFSGRQFSNSRSEMNVSTLELGDSALYLCASSLGRDNEKLFFGSGTQLSVL.

This clone has only one observation. The chain has TRBV18 and TRBJ2-7; D remains unclear. Trimming removed 3 bases from V and 6 bases from J, with 15 bases in between. CDR3 length equals 14 residues. Germline assignment: CDR1 KGHSH and CDR2 LQKENI. The CDR3 spells CASSPSSPSSEQYF. For the CDR3, the DNA is TGTGCCAGCTCACCTTCTTCTCCCTCGTCCGAGCAGTACTTC. Variable domain in full (rest from reference TRBV18 and TRBJ2-7): NAGVMQNPRHLVRRRGQEARLRCSPMKGHSHVYWYRQLPEEGLKFMVYLQKENIIDESGMPKERFSAEFPKEGPSILRIQQVVRGDSAAYFCASSPSSPSSEQYFGPGTRLTVT.

V is TRBV14 and J is TRBJ2-7; 7 nucleotides agree with TRBD2. J lost 1 base, V lost 1 base, and 7 bases had no gene match. Germline CDR1 reads SGHDN; CDR2 reads FVKESK. The CDR3 is 16 amino acids. CDR3 loop: CASSQGGGSGSYEQYF. CDR3 in DNA: TGTGCCAGCAGCCAAGGAGGCGGGAGCGGTTCCTACGAGCAGTACTTC.

This chain connects TRBV11-2 to TRBJ1-2, with D hard to call. The CDR3 spans 14 residues. Germline CDR1 is SGHAT and CDR2 is FQNNGV. Trimming stripped 5 bases from V and 5 bases from J, with 15 bases between. The CDR3 sequence is CASSPQQGLYGYTF. The CDR3 DNA sequence: TGTGCCAGCAGCCCCCAACAAGGATTATATGGCTACACCTTC.

This clone was seen only once. The chain is built from TRBV6-1 and TRBJ2-3; tentative D call: TRBD1 (6 bases). V dropped 0 bases and J dropped 4 bases, with 11 bases sitting between them. The length of the CDR3 is 15 residues. Germline-derived CDR1 and CDR2 are MNHNS and SASEGT. The CDR3 bases are TGTGCCAGCAGTGAAGCCCTGGGACAAGCAGATACGCAGTATTTT. Its translation: CASSEALGQADTQYF.

The chain uses TRBV29-1 and TRBJ2-7; 7 bases line up with TRBD1. Unmatched junction bases numbered 9, after V lost 6 bases and J lost 4 bases. CDR3 size: 13 residues. Germline V CDR1 and CDR2: SQVTM, ANQGSEA. In DNA, the CDR3 is TGCAGCGTCGGACAGGTCTCTGGTTACGAGCAGTACTTC. This codes for CSVGQVSGYEQYF.

There are a few counts of this clone. The sample holds other DNA sequences that translate to the same CDR3. The chain employs TRBV5-1 and TRBJ1-2; no clear D. V was shortened by 0 bases and J by 0 bases, with 6 bases between the two germline ends. The CDR3 sequence is 14 residues long. Per germline, CDR1 SGHRS and CDR2 YFSETQ. In DNA form, the CDR3 reads TGCGCCAGCAGCTTGGACAGCTCTAACTATGGCTACACCTTC. This encodes CASSLDSSNYGYTF. The full variable domain, rest sourced from reference TRBV5-1 and TRBJ1-2, is KAGVTQTPRYLIKTRGQQVTLSCSPISGHRSVSWYQQTPGQGLQFLFEYFSETQRNKGNFPGRFSGRQFSNSRSEMNVSTLELGDSALYLCASSLDSSNYGYTFGSGTRLTVV.

This clone was detected ten times or more. This CDR3 is also generated by other DNA sequences in the sample. The gene calls are TRBV5-4 and TRBJ1-2; D ambiguous. The germline V and J ends were trimmed by 5 bases and 2 bases, with 10 bases remaining between them. Germline V lookup: CDR1 SGHNT, CDR2 YYREEE (reference sequence). The CDR3 is made up of 13 amino acids. The CDR3 sequence: CASSPDANYGYTF. The CDR3 DNA is TGTGCCAGCAGTCCCGACGCCAACTATGGCTACACCTTC.